The 21 T cell receptor beta chains given below trace back to one sample, sequenced in a study of cytomegalovirus exposure and HLA in healthy donors. The PCR contained 60 Vbeta and 13 Jbeta primers. The protocol was immunoSEQ multiplex PCR, while the TCRdb copy is restricted to in-frame clones and leaves out a portion. Found here are 130,000 to 150,000 clones, roughly three quarters of them singletons; the top ten hold roughly 4.7%. The specimen sequenced was PBMCs. The source of these receptors is a male donor in good health and CMV-seronegative.

This clone was counted between two and nine times. This sequence joins TRBV2 and TRBJ2-1; D perhaps matches TRBD1 (5 bases). Trimming took off 6 bases at V and 4 bases at J, with 10 bases between the two ends. CDR1 and CDR2 (germline): SNHLY, FYNNEI. The CDR3 extends over 13 amino acids. In nucleotides, the CDR3 is TGTGCCAGCAGCGGTACAGGATACAATGAGCAGTTCTTC. Protein product: CASSGTGYNEQFF.

The rearrangement uses TRBV11-2 and TRBJ2-1, with 7 nucleotides matching TRBD1. This CDR3 has 14 residues. V trimming: 3 bases; J trimming: 8 bases; junction bases outside the gene matches: 7. Germline CDR1 reads SGHAT; CDR2 reads FQNNGV. As DNA, the CDR3 is TGTGCCAGCAGCTTGGGACAGTCGAGGCATGAGCAGTTCTTC. Protein: CASSLGQSRHEQFF.

Regarding this clone: Other DNA sequences of this sample code for an identical CDR3. The chain employs TRBV28 and TRBJ1-3, with D perhaps TRBD1 (5 bases). The V and J ends lost 4 bases and 3 bases respectively, with 10 bases between them. The CDR3 is 14 amino acids. Germline CDR1 and CDR2: MDHEN and SYDVKM. The CDR3 is CASSWRGGGNTIYF. The CDR3 nucleotides are TGTGCCAGCAGTTGGAGGGGAGGTGGAAACACCATATATTTT.

V is TRBV6-5 and J is TRBJ1-5, with TRBD1 as a possible D gene (5 bases). The CDR3 loop spans 13 amino acids. The V end lost 6 bases, the J end lost 5 bases, and 11 bases lay between the germline ends. Germline V gene sequence: CDR1 MNHEY, CDR2 SVGAGI. The CDR3 sequence: CASRPDRDQPQHF. The CDR3 region has the DNA TGTGCCAGCAGACCCGACAGAGATCAGCCCCAGCATTTT.

This chain uses TRBV15 with TRBJ1-1; TRBD1 is a possible D gene (5 bases). The CDR3 covers 14 residues. Between the trimmed V and J ends, which lost 1 base and 6 bases, there was a span of 12 bases. Germline-derived CDR1 and CDR2 are LNHNV and YYDKDF (reference sequence). The chain's CDR3 is CATSRGEGPPEAFF. The CDR3 DNA reads TGTGCCACCAGCAGAGGGGAGGGACCACCTGAAGCTTTCTTT.

The V call is TRBV29-1, the J call TRBJ1-2, with 7 bases identical to TRBD1. With 5 bases clipped from V and 4 bases from J, the junction kept 7 bases outside the gene matches. The CDR3 covers 13 residues. Germline-derived CDR1 and CDR2 are SQVTM and ANQGSEA. The CDR3 region is CSVTQGRSYGYTF. As DNA, the CDR3 is TGCAGCGTTACACAGGGGAGGTCCTATGGCTACACCTTC.

This clone was seen a few times. The V gene is TRBV9, the J gene TRBJ1-2; perhaps TRBD1 as D (6 bases). The CDR3 is 13 amino acids. Germline assignment: CDR1 SGDLS and CDR2 YYNGEE. V was clipped by 4 bases and J by 8 bases, with 15 bases between them. The CDR3: CASSLQGREGYTF. In nucleotides, the CDR3 is TGTGCCAGCAGCTTACAGGGCCGGGAAGGCTACACCTTC. The whole variable domain, remainder taken from reference TRBV9 and TRBJ1-2, is DSGVTQTPKHLITATGQRVTLRCSPRSGDLSVYWYQQSLDQGLQFLIQYYNGEERAKGNILERFSAQQFPDLHSELNLSSLELGDSALYFCASSLQGREGYTFGSGTRLTVV.

The CDR3 nucleotides are TGTGCCACCCAGGGGTCGGGGATTTATGGCTACACCTTC. The encoded protein is CATQGSGIYGYTF. The chain links TRBV10-3 to TRBJ1-2; D may be TRBD1 (6 bases). Trimming pared 10 bases from V and 5 bases from J, leaving 17 bases between. This CDR3 comprises 13 residues. Germline CDR1 reads ENHRY; CDR2 reads SYGVKD.

The chain recombines TRBV14 with TRBJ1-4, with 8 bases that match TRBD1. CDR3 length: 13 residues. CDR1 and CDR2 (germline): SGHDN, FVKESK. V trimming: 6 bases; J trimming: 6 bases; junction bases outside the gene matches: 3. The CDR3 sequence: CASSLQGDEKLFF. CDR3 nucleotide sequence: TGTGCCAGCAGTCTACAGGGGGATGAAAAACTGTTTTTT.

The DNA of the CDR3 is TGCGCCAGCAGCGATACCAGCCCCAACGCGGGTAGCACAGATACGCAGTATTTT. Its protein is CASSDTSPNAGSTDTQYF. The V call is TRBV4-3, the J call TRBJ2-3; D is perhaps TRBD2 (5 bases). The ends were cut back, 5 bases at V and 0 bases at J, with 21 bases in the middle. The CDR3 is 18 residues long. The germline V gene has CDR1 LGHNA and CDR2 YSLEER.

This clone was seen once. The CDR3 sequence: CASSLGEATEAFF. DNA for the CDR3: TGTGCCAGCAGCTTAGGAGAAGCCACTGAAGCTTTCTTT. The chain is built from TRBV7-2 and TRBJ1-1; D is undetermined. The CDR3 extends over 13 amino acids. CDR1 SGHTA and CDR2 FQGNSA come from the germline V gene. Trimming cost V 1 base and J 4 bases, with 7 bases left between them.

The table lists this clone with a count of one. This chain links TRBV7-4 with TRBJ2-7; perhaps TRBD1 as D (5 bases). The V and J ends lost 3 bases and 4 bases respectively, with 16 bases between them. CDR1 SGHVT and CDR2 SQSDAQ come from the germline V gene. The CDR3 length is 15 residues. In nucleotides, the CDR3 is TGTGCCAGCAGCTTCCCAGGGCTTGGTAAGTACGAGCAGTACTTC. Protein sequence: CASSFPGLGKYEQYF.

The chain has TRBV19 and TRBJ1-4; a weak D match, TRBD1 (5 bases). The V gene lost 8 bases and the J gene lost 7 bases, with 14 bases spanning the gap. The CDR3 is 13 amino acids. Germline V CDR1 and CDR2: LNHDA, SQIVND (reference sequence). The CDR3 DNA reads as TGTGCCAGTGGTGTGGGGCAGATTGAAAAACTGTTTTTT. Protein product: CASGVGQIEKLFF. The full variable domain, rest sourced from reference TRBV19 and TRBJ1-4, is DGGITQSPKYLFRKEGQNVTLSCEQNLNHDAMYWYRQDPGQGLRLIYYSQIVNDFQKGDIAEGYSVSREKKESFPLTVTSAQKNPTAFYLCASGVGQIEKLFFGSGTQLSVL.

This clone turned up a few times. The chain couples TRBV28 to TRBJ2-1, with unresolved D. V was clipped by 4 bases and J by 6 bases, with 10 bases between them. Germline values: CDR1 MDHEN, CDR2 SYDVKM. The CDR3 has 13 amino acids. The CDR3 reads CASSSPIANEQFF. For the CDR3, the DNA is TGTGCCAGCAGTTCCCCTATCGCCAATGAGCAGTTCTTC.

The chain joins TRBV12-5 to TRBJ1-2; D not certain. The germline V gene encodes CDR1 LGHNT and CDR2 FRNRAP. The V end lost 1 base, the J end lost 8 bases, and 11 bases lay between the germline ends. The CDR3 has 13 residues. The DNA for the CDR3 is TGTGCTAGTGGTTTGGGGACCACGGGAGGCTACACCTTC. Its translation: CASGLGTTGGYTF.

The chain couples TRBV19 to TRBJ1-4, with D unresolved. The V end lost 5 bases, the J end lost 0 bases, and 10 bases lay between the germline ends. The CDR3 extends over 15 amino acids. Germline V CDR1 and CDR2: LNHDA, SQIVND (reference sequence). The CDR3 nucleotides read TGTGCCAGTAGTTTCTGGTCTACAACTAATGAAAAACTGTTTTTT. Translated: CASSFWSTTNEKLFF.

The chain carries TRBV30 and TRBJ2-7; no clear D gene. This CDR3 region has 13 residues. The germline gives CDR1 GTSNPN, CDR2 SVGIG (reference sequence). With 2 bases removed from V and 3 bases from J, the gap between germline ends came to 11 bases. CDR3 nucleotide sequence: TGTGCCTGGAGTCGAGACACCGGCTACGAGCAGTACTTC. This gives the protein CAWSRDTGYEQYF.

This clone has just a few counts. The J gene is TRBJ2-3, the V gene TRBV5-1; a possible D gene is TRBD2 (5 bases). There are 14 residues in the CDR3. Germline-derived CDR1 and CDR2 are SGHRS and YFSETQ. The V end lost 4 bases, the J end lost 5 bases, and 14 bases lay between the germline ends. The CDR3 DNA follows: TGCGCCAGCAGCACGGCCGCTGGAGGAGATACGCAGTATTTT. Translation: CASSTAAGGDTQYF. Using reference TRBV5-1 and TRBJ2-3 for the parts outside the CDR3, the full variable domain is KAGVTQTPRYLIKTRGQQVTLSCSPISGHRSVSWYQQTPGQGLQFLFEYFSETQRNKGNFPGRFSGRQFSNSRSEMNVSTLELGDSALYLCASSTAAGGDTQYFGPGTRLTVL.

This chain links TRBV30 with TRBJ1-3; D might be TRBD1 (6 bases). In germline, CDR1 is GTSNPN, CDR2 SVGIG (reference sequence). This CDR3 comprises 14 residues. V lost 4 bases and J lost 2, with 12 bases in between. The CDR3: CAWKGVAPGNTIYF. The CDR3 DNA reads TGTGCCTGGAAGGGGGTCGCCCCTGGAAACACCATATATTTT.

J is TRBJ1-1 and V is TRBV9; D ambiguous. This CDR3 is built from 14 residues. The V gene's germline CDR1 is SGDLS and CDR2 YYNGEE. The V end was cut by 0 bases, the J end by 11 bases, with 17 bases between. CDR3 in amino acids: CASSVDPRERGAFF. In nucleotides, the CDR3 is TGTGCCAGCAGCGTAGATCCCCGCGAGCGCGGTGCTTTCTTT.

V and J are TRBV6-5 and TRBJ1-3; perhaps TRBD1 as D (5 bases). In germline, CDR1 is MNHEY, CDR2 SVGAGI. This CDR3 comprises 14 residues. V shed 6 bases and J shed 0 bases, with 9 bases lying between them. CDR3 DNA sequence: TGTGCCAGCAGACTCGACAGCTCTGGAAACACCATATATTTT. Translating gives CASRLDSSGNTIYF.